This T cell receptor (beta chain) was recorded in a study of blood T cells in healthy people across ages. Study-wide findings and caveats: Roughly linear declines in TCR beta diversity per million T cells occurred with age. Those diversity estimates obtained from one million T cells were thought to be underestimates.

This clonotype appeared a few times. The target antigen is unknown. The germline V gene encodes CDR1 MNHEY and CDR2 SVGEGT. The V end was cut by 2 bases, the J end by 6 bases, with 15 bases between. The CDR3 runs to 15 residues. The authors ran a second PCR of 7 to 11 cycles using a sample-barcoded 5' primer and a J-beta primer mix. The template-switch adaptor, which had 12 random nucleotides, put a tag on each cDNA molecule. TCRdb called the 5' RACE reads again in MiXCR, with one record for every CDR3 protein. The profile shows around 1,600,000 distinct CDR3 sequences, about 42% of them singletons. For every donor, a draw yielded around 9.4 milliliters of peripheral blood.

The material sequenced was blood. The sequence was obtained from a woman between 18 and 29 years old in good health. This chain joins TRBV6-2 or TRBV6-3 and TRBJ2-3; weak D call: TRBD1 (6 bases). CDR3 residues: CASSYGQGYVDTQYF. In nucleotides, the CDR3 is TGTGCCAGCAGTTACGGGCAGGGGTATGTGGATACGCAGTATTTT.